The source of this T cell receptor beta chain is a study of T cell responses to AZD1222 COVID-19 vaccine. Between the trimmed V and J ends, which lost 5 bases and 3 bases, there was a span of 14 bases. The germline gives CDR1 SGHTA, CDR2 FQGTGA. The CDR3 length is 15 residues. Clones were read by immunoSEQ multiplex PCR, and TCRdb kept only the in-frame ones, dropping some. The sample includes under 90,000 clones, around 82% seen only once; the top ten take 1.3%. As regards this clone: Antigen unknown.

Whole-study findings and limits: AZD1222 recipients seropositive at baseline numbered only 5 to 7.

The sample consisted of peripheral blood, taken 28 days after the second AZD1222 dose. The TCR was taken from an adult who received the AZD1222 COVID-19 vaccine. The rearrangement uses TRBV7-3 and TRBJ2-1; unclear D gene. CDR3 coding DNA: TGTGCCAGCAGCCTGAACACTGGGAACTACAATGAGCAGTTCTTC. The encoded protein is CASSLNTGNYNEQFF.